These T cell receptor beta chains were read from a single sample in a study of blood T cell repertoires in COVID-19. The data were produced by immunoSEQ multiplex PCR, yet TCRdb's version contains in-frame clones alone and is incomplete. The sample lists roughly 150,000 clones, more than 65% occurring once. Sequencing used peripheral blood. These receptor sequences come from a woman in her forties or fifties with acute or convalescent COVID-19. CDR3s include the opening cysteine and the closing phenylalanine or tryptophan. The order of the fields is clone size, J gene, V gene, CDR3 length, CDR3 protein. Only some rows state a clone size, as once, few, many or a class for expanded clones.

>.|TRBJ2-7|TRBV6-5|11
CATVRSYEQYF
>.|TRBJ1-3|TRBV9|14
CASSPRQSGNTIYF
>.|TRBJ2-5|TRBV19|14
CASSIEGGLETQYF
>.|TRBJ2-5|TRBV9|16
CASSVGPSGGEETQYF
>.|TRBJ1-6|TRBV19|16
CASTGGKGSYNSPLHF
>.|TRBJ1-4|TRBV3-1/TRBV3-2|12
CASSREGEKLFF
>.|TRBJ2-7|TRBV3-1/TRBV3-2|13
CASSQGSSYEQYF
>.|TRBJ1-5|TRBV14|15
CASSQGQVGNQPQHF
>.|TRBJ1-4|TRBV19|14
CASSIRQGNEELFF
>.|TRBJ1-3|TRBV19|14
CASISLSSGNTIYF
>.|TRBJ2-5|TRBV6-5|13
CASSRTVQETQYF
>.|TRBJ1-6|TRBV19|16
CASSIVRQGSHSPLHF
>.|TRBJ1-1|TRBV2|15
CASSRDSGMNTEAFF
>.|TRBJ1-2|TRBV18|17
CASSPLGQGAATYGYTF
>.|TRBJ2-5|TRBV28|14
CASIRAGGSETQYF
>.|TRBJ1-1|TRBV5-1|16
CASSLLGTGSNTEAFF
>once|TRBJ1-3|TRBV5-8|15
CASSLVRASGNTIYF
>.|TRBJ1-5|TRBV10-2|18
CASSELTGFDLSNQPQHF